This T cell receptor (beta chain) was profiled in a study of blood T cell repertoires in COVID-19. Study at large: Acute and convalescent COVID-19 specimens originated in the United States, Italy and Spain.

Trimming stripped 2 bases from V and 4 bases from J, with 9 bases between. Per germline, CDR1 PRHDT and CDR2 FYEKMQ (reference sequence). The CDR3 has 14 residues. Study processing details: Researchers report that nucleated cell counts were estimated from reference gene primer amplification. Sequencing used immunoSEQ multiplex PCR; TCRdb keeps in-frame clones, though not all of them. The V and J calls and clone size come from that table; D and trimming were worked out from the DNA. The table lists over 100,000 clones, 75% to 90% of them singletons. The sequencing input was peripheral blood. This clonotype was sampled from a man aged 45-65 years with acute or convalescent COVID-19. The chain has TRBV13 and TRBJ1-5, with D maybe TRBD1 (6 bases). Written as DNA, the CDR3 is TGTGCCAGCAGCTTACAGGGGACAAATCAGCCCCAGCATTTT. Translation: CASSLQGTNQPQHF.